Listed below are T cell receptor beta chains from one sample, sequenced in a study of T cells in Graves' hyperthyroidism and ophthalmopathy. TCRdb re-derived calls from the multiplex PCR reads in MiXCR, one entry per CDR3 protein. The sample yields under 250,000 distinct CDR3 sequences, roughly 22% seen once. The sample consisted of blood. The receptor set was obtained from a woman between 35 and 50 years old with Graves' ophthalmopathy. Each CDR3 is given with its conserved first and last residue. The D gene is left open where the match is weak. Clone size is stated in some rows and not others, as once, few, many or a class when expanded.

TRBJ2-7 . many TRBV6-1 CASSEAGGAGEQYF TGTGCCAGCAGTGAAGCGGGGGGGGCGGGTGAGCAGTACTTC
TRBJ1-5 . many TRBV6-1 CASSARGGLADQPQHF TGTGCCAGCAGCGCCCGGGGGGGGTTAGCAGATCAGCCCCAGCATTTT
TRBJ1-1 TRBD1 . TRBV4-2 CASSARPDRGSGTEAFF TGTGCCAGCAGCGCAAGACCCGACAGGGGATCGGGGACTGAAGCTTTCTTT
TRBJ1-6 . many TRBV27 CASSPYPRDPYNSPLHF TGTGCCAGCAGCCCCTATCCCCGGGACCCCTATAATTCACCCCTCCACTTT
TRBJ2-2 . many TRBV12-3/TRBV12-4 CASSPGRPTPTGELFF TGTGCCAGCAGCCCGGGACGCCCAACACCGACCGGGGAGCTGTTTTTT
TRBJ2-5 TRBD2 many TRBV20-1 CSAARTSGRFETQYF TGCAGTGCTGCCCGGACTAGCGGGAGGTTCGAGACCCAGTACTTC
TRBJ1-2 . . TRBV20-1 CSASSLDPIYGYTF TGCAGTGCCAGCAGTTTGGATCCTATCTATGGCTACACCTTC
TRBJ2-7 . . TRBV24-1 CATSDPQVGIRYEQYF TGTGCCACCAGTGACCCCCAGGTAGGGATCCGCTACGAGCAGTACTTC
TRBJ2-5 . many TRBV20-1 CSARDIRYQETQYF TGCAGTGCTAGAGATATACGGTACCAAGAGACCCAGTACTTC
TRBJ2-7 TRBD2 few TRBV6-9 CANPSGNCHEQYF TGTGCCAACCCGAGCGGGAACTGTCACGAGCAGTACTTC
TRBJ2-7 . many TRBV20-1 CSSADNTYEQYF TGCAGTTCAGCGGATAATACCTACGAGCAGTACTTC
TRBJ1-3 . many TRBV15 CATSTLGQGSSGNTIYF TGTGCCACCAGCACCCTGGGGCAGGGAAGCTCTGGAAACACCATATATTTT
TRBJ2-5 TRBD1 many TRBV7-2 CASSWDSTTEETQYF TGTGCCAGCAGCTGGGACAGTACAACAGAAGAGACCCAGTACTTC
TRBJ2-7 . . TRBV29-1 CSVAGGREYEQYF TGCAGCGTGGCTGGGGGGCGGGAATACGAGCAGTACTTC
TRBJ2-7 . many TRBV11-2 CASSLGALRGRGEQYF TGTGCCAGCAGCTTGGGTGCCCTGCGGGGTCGGGGCGAGCAGTACTTC
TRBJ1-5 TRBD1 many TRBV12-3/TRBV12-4 CASSPGDRRYSNQPQHF TGTGCCAGCAGTCCGGGGGACAGGAGATATAGCAATCAGCCCCAGCATTTT
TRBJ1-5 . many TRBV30 CAWSVRVGSTESNQPQHF TGTGCCTGGAGTGTACGGGTCGGCTCCACCGAGAGCAATCAGCCCCAGCATTTT
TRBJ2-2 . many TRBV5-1 CASSLGGSTGELFF TGCGCCAGCAGCTTGGGCGGATCCACCGGGGAGCTGTTTTTT
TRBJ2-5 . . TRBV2 CATSGDAETQYF TGTGCAACATCGGGGGATGCGGAGACCCAGTACTTC
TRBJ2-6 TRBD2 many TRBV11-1 CASSLFAGGTGANVLTF TGTGCCAGCAGCTTGTTCGCGGGAGGAACTGGGGCCAACGTCCTGACTTTC
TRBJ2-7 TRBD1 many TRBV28 CASSVGTGRTYEQYF TGTGCCAGCAGTGTCGGGACAGGGAGGACGTACGAGCAGTACTTC
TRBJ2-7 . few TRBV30 CAWSKGLDIIEQYF TGTGCCTGGAGTAAAGGGCTGGATATCATCGAGCAGTACTTC
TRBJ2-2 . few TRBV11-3 CASSWGRSTGELFF TGTGCCAGCAGCTGGGGGCGGAGCACCGGGGAGCTGTTTTTT
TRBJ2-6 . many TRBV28 CASSRIPGRSSGANVLTF TGTGCCAGCAGTCGGATTCCGGGACGGAGCTCTGGGGCCAACGTCCTGACTTTC
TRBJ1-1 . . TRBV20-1 CSARDARGGEYTEAFF TGCAGTGCTAGAGATGCGAGGGGAGGGGAGTACACTGAAGCTTTCTTT
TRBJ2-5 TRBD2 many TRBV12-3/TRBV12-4 CASSLALLADKETQYF TGTGCCAGCAGTTTGGCCCTTCTAGCGGACAAAGAGACCCAGTACTTC
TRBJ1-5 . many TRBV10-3 CAISERGGLNQPQHF TGTGCCATCAGTGAGCGAGGGGGGCTTAATCAGCCCCAGCATTTT
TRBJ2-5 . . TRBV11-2 CASSDQRGQPGQETQYF TGTGCCAGCAGCGACCAGCGAGGCCAGCCCGGACAAGAGACCCAGTACTTC
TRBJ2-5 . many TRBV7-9 CASSSDWKETQYF TGTGCCAGCAGCTCCGACTGGAAAGAGACCCAGTACTTC
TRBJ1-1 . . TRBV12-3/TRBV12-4 CASSLSGSEAFF TGTGCCAGCAGTCTCTCGGGGTCTGAAGCTTTCTTT
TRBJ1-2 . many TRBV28 CASSGFLNYGYTF TGTGCCAGCAGCGGTTTTCTTAACTATGGCTACACCTTC
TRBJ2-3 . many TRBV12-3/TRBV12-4 CASSLFRGDTQYF TGTGCCAGCAGTTTGTTCAGGGGAGATACGCAGTATTTT
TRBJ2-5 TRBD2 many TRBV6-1 CASSAPRTSGFQETQYF TGTGCCAGCAGCGCACCGAGGACTAGCGGATTCCAAGAGACCCAGTACTTC
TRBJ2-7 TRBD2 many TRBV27 CASSFAGRLYEQYF TGTGCCAGCAGTTTTGCCGGGAGGCTCTACGAGCAGTACTTC
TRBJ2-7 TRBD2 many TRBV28 CASSFYGGSYEQYF TGTGCCAGCAGTTTTTACGGCGGGAGCTACGAGCAGTACTTC
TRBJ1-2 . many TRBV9 CASTRSGGYGYTF TGTGCCAGCACCCGTAGTGGGGGGTATGGCTACACCTTC
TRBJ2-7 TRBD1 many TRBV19 CASSMYLGRGLDEQYF TGTGCCAGTAGTATGTACCTGGGCAGGGGGTTGGACGAGCAGTACTTC
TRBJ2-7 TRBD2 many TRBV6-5 CASSSHGLADLQYF TGTGCCAGCAGTTCCCACGGACTAGCAGACCTGCAGTACTTC
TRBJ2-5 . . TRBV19 CASSIIDRQETQYF TGTGCCAGTAGTATCATCGACAGACAAGAGACCCAGTACTTC
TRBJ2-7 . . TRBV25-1 CASSLDGRGEQYF TGTGCCAGCAGTTTGGATGGAAGAGGCGAGCAGTACTTC
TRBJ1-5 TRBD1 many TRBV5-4 CASSSTGTAVYSNQPQHF TGTGCCAGCAGCTCGACAGGGACAGCCGTTTATAGCAATCAGCCCCAGCATTTT
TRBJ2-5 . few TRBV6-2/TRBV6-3 CASSTAVGTQYF TGTGCCAGCAGTACCGCCGTCGGGACCCAGTACTTC
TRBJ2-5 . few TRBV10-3 CAISESMGQETQYF TGTGCCATCAGTGAGTCTATGGGCCAAGAGACCCAGTACTTC
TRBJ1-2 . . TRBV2 CASSGDTGLLGYTF TGTGCCAGCAGCGGCGACACAGGGTTACTTGGCTACACCTTC
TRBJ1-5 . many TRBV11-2 CASSLHRDPNQPQHF TGTGCCAGCAGCTTGCATCGGGACCCTAATCAGCCCCAGCATTTT
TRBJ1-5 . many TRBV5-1 CASSLAGQGNQPQHF TGTGCCAGCAGTTTAGCCGGTCAGGGTAATCAGCCCCAGCATTTT
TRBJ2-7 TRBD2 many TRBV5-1 CASSSSSGAYEQYF TGCGCCAGCAGCTCTTCTAGCGGGGCCTACGAGCAGTACTTC
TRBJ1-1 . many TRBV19 CASKAGDTEAFF TGTGCCAGTAAGGCAGGGGACACTGAAGCTTTCTTT
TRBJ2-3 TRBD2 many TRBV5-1 CASSSSGRTTDTQYF TGCGCCAGCAGCTCCAGCGGGAGGACTACAGATACGCAGTATTTT
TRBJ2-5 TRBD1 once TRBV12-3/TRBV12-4 CASRSEDRGKETQYF TGTGCCAGCAGATCCGAAGACAGGGGAAAAGAGACCCAGTACTTC
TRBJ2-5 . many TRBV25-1 CASSAYRVYQETQYF TGTGCCAGCAGTGCCTATAGGGTGTACCAAGAGACCCAGTACTTC
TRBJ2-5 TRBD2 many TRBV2 CASTPGLASQETQYF TGTGCCAGCACTCCGGGACTAGCGAGCCAAGAGACCCAGTACTTC
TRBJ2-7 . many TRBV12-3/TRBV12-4 CASRAPGTPQEQYF TGTGCCAGCAGGGCCCCCGGGACTCCCCAAGAGCAGTACTTC